The rows below give T cell receptor beta chains drawn from one sample of a study of OX40 agonist ivuxolimab in advanced cancers. Sequencing was performed with immunoSEQ multiplex PCR; in TCRdb, only in-frame clones are kept and a portion is missing. The sample holds about 22,000 clones, approximately 91% seen once. The source was CD4+ or CD8+ T cells sorted from blood, collected in a trial of the OX40 agonist ivuxolimab. Every receptor here comes from an adult with an advanced solid tumor such as melanoma, head and neck, liver or kidney cancer. Each CDR3 is given with its conserved first and last residue. Each record gives: J gene, clone size, D gene, V gene, CDR3 protein, CDR3 DNA. A D gene is named only where the DNA matches it firmly. Clone size, where shown, is once, few, many, or a class for clones that have expanded.

J gene: TRBJ2-1
clone size: once
D gene: -
V gene: TRBV19
CDR3 protein: CASSLAHTYHREQFF
CDR3 DNA: TGTGCCAGTAGTTTAGCGCATACCTACCATCGTGAGCAGTTCTTC

J gene: TRBJ2-1
clone size: -
D gene: -
V gene: TRBV9
CDR3 protein: CASSPQGGTGNEQFF
CDR3 DNA: TGTGCCAGCAGCCCCCAGGGGGGGACCGGGAATGAGCAGTTCTTC

J gene: TRBJ2-1
clone size: -
D gene: -
V gene: TRBV20-1
CDR3 protein: CTADQNNEQFF
CDR3 DNA: TGCACCGCGGACCAAAACAATGAGCAGTTCTTC

J gene: TRBJ1-1
clone size: -
D gene: -
V gene: TRBV7-9
CDR3 protein: CASRPGVGFGVRTEAFF
CDR3 DNA: TGTGCCAGCAGACCGGGTGTGGGGTTTGGGGTGCGCACTGAAGCTTTCTTT

J gene: TRBJ2-7
clone size: -
D gene: TRBD1
V gene: TRBV19
CDR3 protein: CASSIGTGGYEQYF
CDR3 DNA: TGTGCCAGTAGTATAGGAACAGGGGGCTACGAGCAGTACTTC

J gene: TRBJ2-7
clone size: -
D gene: -
V gene: TRBV6-6
CDR3 protein: CASSSDARYEQYF
CDR3 DNA: TGTGCCAGCAGTTCGGACGCGCGCTACGAGCAGTACTTC

J gene: TRBJ2-7
clone size: -
D gene: -
V gene: TRBV19
CDR3 protein: CASSIASALYEQYF
CDR3 DNA: TGTGCCAGTAGTATAGCTTCAGCCCTCTACGAGCAGTACTTC

J gene: TRBJ1-1
clone size: -
D gene: -
V gene: TRBV29-1
CDR3 protein: CSATGWANTEAFF
CDR3 DNA: TGCAGCGCTACAGGGTGGGCGAACACTGAAGCTTTCTTT

J gene: TRBJ2-3
clone size: -
D gene: -
V gene: TRBV19
CDR3 protein: CASSILPLAESTDTQYF
CDR3 DNA: TGTGCCAGTAGTATTCTCCCCTTGGCGGAAAGCACAGATACGCAGTATTTT

J gene: TRBJ2-7
clone size: -
D gene: TRBD1
V gene: TRBV7-6
CDR3 protein: CASSPPGQGAYEQYF
CDR3 DNA: TGTGCCAGCAGCCCCCCGGGACAGGGGGCCTACGAGCAGTACTTC

J gene: TRBJ2-1
clone size: -
D gene: -
V gene: TRBV9
CDR3 protein: CASSVGGNAYNEQFF
CDR3 DNA: TGTGCCAGCAGCGTCGGCGGGAATGCCTACAATGAGCAGTTCTTC

J gene: TRBJ2-7
clone size: -
D gene: TRBD2
V gene: TRBV2
CDR3 protein: CASPPTLAGGIYEQYF
CDR3 DNA: TGTGCCAGCCCTCCAACCTTAGCGGGAGGTATCTACGAGCAGTACTTC

J gene: TRBJ2-6
clone size: -
D gene: -
V gene: TRBV7-6
CDR3 protein: CASSSTALGANVLTF
CDR3 DNA: TGTGCCAGCAGCTCAACAGCCCTGGGGGCCAACGTCCTGACTTTC

J gene: TRBJ1-2
clone size: -
D gene: -
V gene: TRBV6-6
CDR3 protein: CASSYEGPLGYTF
CDR3 DNA: TGTGCCAGCAGTTACGAGGGTCCTCTTGGCTACACCTTC

J gene: TRBJ2-1
clone size: -
D gene: -
V gene: TRBV27
CDR3 protein: CASRVPDSYNEQFF
CDR3 DNA: TGTGCCAGCAGGGTCCCGGACTCCTACAATGAGCAGTTCTTC

J gene: TRBJ2-3
clone size: -
D gene: -
V gene: TRBV6-4
CDR3 protein: CASRVQSDTQYF
CDR3 DNA: TGTGCCAGCAGGGTCCAGTCGGATACGCAGTATTTT

J gene: TRBJ1-4
clone size: -
D gene: -
V gene: TRBV2
CDR3 protein: CASSEGRGLGEKLFF
CDR3 DNA: TGTGCCAGCAGTGAAGGCCGGGGGCTCGGTGAAAAACTGTTTTTT

J gene: TRBJ1-1
clone size: -
D gene: TRBD1
V gene: TRBV7-6
CDR3 protein: CASSLQGQGLRDTEAFF
CDR3 DNA: TGTGCCAGCAGCTTACAGGGACAGGGTTTGAGGGACACTGAAGCTTTCTTT

J gene: TRBJ2-7
clone size: -
D gene: TRBD2
V gene: TRBV30
CDR3 protein: CAWSVLAGAYEQYF
CDR3 DNA: TGTGCCTGGAGTGTTTTAGCGGGAGCCTACGAGCAGTACTTC

J gene: TRBJ2-7
clone size: -
D gene: -
V gene: TRBV6-5
CDR3 protein: CASSYDGSTYEQYF
CDR3 DNA: TGTGCCAGCAGTTACGACGGGAGTACCTACGAGCAGTACTTC

J gene: TRBJ2-1
clone size: -
D gene: -
V gene: TRBV2
CDR3 protein: CASSPQRSSYNEQFF
CDR3 DNA: TGTGCCAGCAGCCCGCAGCGGAGCTCCTACAATGAGCAGTTCTTC

J gene: TRBJ2-7
clone size: -
D gene: TRBD1
V gene: TRBV6-5
CDR3 protein: CASSYPGTGGTYEQYF
CDR3 DNA: TGTGCCAGCAGTTACCCGGGGACAGGGGGCACCTACGAGCAGTACTTC

J gene: TRBJ2-7
clone size: -
D gene: -
V gene: TRBV5-1
CDR3 protein: CASSLSGFPYEQYF
CDR3 DNA: TGCGCCAGCAGCTTGTCGGGGTTCCCCTACGAGCAGTACTTC

J gene: TRBJ2-7
clone size: -
D gene: -
V gene: TRBV11-2
CDR3 protein: CASSRSPLISYEQYF
CDR3 DNA: TGTGCCAGCAGCCGATCTCCCCTTATCTCCTACGAGCAGTACTTC

J gene: TRBJ1-2
clone size: -
D gene: -
V gene: TRBV6-6
CDR3 protein: CASSESHGYTF
CDR3 DNA: TGTGCCAGCAGCGAGTCCCATGGCTACACCTTC

J gene: TRBJ2-3
clone size: -
D gene: -
V gene: TRBV7-9
CDR3 protein: CASSTPENQPQYF
CDR3 DNA: TGTGCCAGCAGCACCCCCGAGAATCAGCCCCAGTATTTT

J gene: TRBJ2-2
clone size: few
D gene: -
V gene: TRBV9
CDR3 protein: CASSAGQNTGELFF
CDR3 DNA: TGTGCCAGCAGCGCGGGACAGAACACCGGGGAGCTGTTTTTT

J gene: TRBJ2-3
clone size: -
D gene: TRBD1
V gene: TRBV27
CDR3 protein: CASSLSRTGGDTQYF
CDR3 DNA: TGTGCCAGCAGTTTATCCAGGACAGGGGGTGATACGCAGTATTTT

J gene: TRBJ1-2
clone size: -
D gene: TRBD1
V gene: TRBV19
CDR3 protein: CASSLTGTGIYGYTF
CDR3 DNA: TGTGCCAGTAGTTTAACCGGGACAGGGATCTATGGCTACACCTTC

J gene: TRBJ1-5
clone size: once
D gene: TRBD1
V gene: TRBV5-6
CDR3 protein: CASSLGTGANQPQHF
CDR3 DNA: TGTGCCAGCAGCTTAGGGACAGGGGCTAATCAGCCCCAGCATTTT

J gene: TRBJ2-3
clone size: -
D gene: TRBD2
V gene: TRBV11-3
CDR3 protein: CASSLDVTSGNTDTQYF
CDR3 DNA: TGTGCCAGCAGCTTAGATGTAACTAGCGGGAACACAGATACGCAGTATTTT

J gene: TRBJ2-2
clone size: -
D gene: -
V gene: TRBV9
CDR3 protein: CASSVGASLAGELFF
CDR3 DNA: TGTGCCAGCAGCGTAGGAGCTAGCTTGGCCGGGGAGCTGTTTTTT

J gene: TRBJ2-1
clone size: once
D gene: -
V gene: TRBV7-9
CDR3 protein: CASSLDMWDTGRHEQFF
CDR3 DNA: TGTGCCAGCAGCTTGGATATGTGGGACACGGGACGGCATGAGCAGTTCTTC

J gene: TRBJ2-5
clone size: few
D gene: -
V gene: TRBV2
CDR3 protein: CASSEAGGSETQYF
CDR3 DNA: TGTGCCAGCAGTGAAGCGGGGGGCAGTGAGACCCAGTACTTC

J gene: TRBJ1-1
clone size: -
D gene: TRBD1
V gene: TRBV7-2
CDR3 protein: CASSLSQGVVSEAFF
CDR3 DNA: TGTGCCAGCAGCTTAAGTCAGGGGGTGGTTTCTGAAGCTTTCTTT

J gene: TRBJ2-3
clone size: few
D gene: -
V gene: TRBV5-6
CDR3 protein: CASNGFATGDSTDTQYF
CDR3 DNA: TGTGCCAGCAACGGATTCGCGACAGGCGACAGCACAGATACGCAGTATTTT

J gene: TRBJ1-2
clone size: medium-sized
D gene: TRBD1
V gene: TRBV7-2
CDR3 protein: CASRSTGDYGYTF
CDR3 DNA: TGTGCCAGCAGGTCGACAGGGGACTATGGCTACACCTTC

J gene: TRBJ1-2
clone size: -
D gene: -
V gene: TRBV11-3
CDR3 protein: CASSLAPSDGYTF
CDR3 DNA: TGTGCCAGCAGCTTAGCCCCTTCCGATGGCTACACCTTC

J gene: TRBJ2-2
clone size: -
D gene: TRBD1
V gene: TRBV29-1
CDR3 protein: CSVAPRGTGGAGELFF
CDR3 DNA: TGCAGCGTTGCCCCTCGGGGGACAGGGGGCGCCGGGGAGCTGTTTTTT

J gene: TRBJ1-2
clone size: -
D gene: -
V gene: TRBV7-9
CDR3 protein: CASSPPGQSYGYTF
CDR3 DNA: TGTGCCAGCAGCCCTCCAGGACAGTCCTATGGCTACACCTTC